The 30 T cell receptor beta chains below come from one sample, sequenced in a study of T cell repertoires in cytomegalovirus infection. The antigens for these receptors are not known. TCRdb independently ran MiXCR on the reads; one entry per CDR3 protein. Of 360,000 or so distinct CDR3 sequences in the sample, roughly 34% were seen once. The sample was cultured PBMCs, taken from culture after CMV antigen stimulation. Every receptor here comes from a human donor in good health (CMV status not recorded). Some clones in this sample may be carry-over from other donors' samples.

The J gene is TRBJ2-5, the V gene TRBV20-1; 10 nucleotides agree with TRBD1. This CDR3 has 14 residues. With 5 bases clipped from V and 5 bases from J, the junction kept 8 bases outside the gene matches. In germline, CDR1 is DFQATT, CDR2 SNEGSKA (reference sequence). This chain's CDR3 is CSAQLTGGLETQYF. In nucleotides, the CDR3 is TGCAGTGCTCAGCTGACAGGGGGCCTGGAGACCCAGTACTTC.

As for this clonotype: This likely comes from a read error, as the CDR3 has no conserved phenylalanine or tryptophan at its end. The chain combines TRBV24-1 with TRBJ1-5; tentative D call: TRBD1 (6 bases). Trimming stripped 3 bases from V and 0 bases from J, with 8 bases between. CDR1 is KGHDR, CDR2 SFDVKD, per germline. The CDR3 runs 15 residues. The CDR3 spells CATSDRTASNQPQHY. CDR3 nucleotides: TGTGCCACCAGTGATCGGACAGCTAGCAATCAGCCCCAGCATTAT.

This clonotype counts as medium-sized. This rearrangement joins TRBV7-3 to TRBJ2-7; D is undetermined. CDR3 length: 13 residues. The germline CDR1 and CDR2 sequences are SGHTA and FQGTGA. The ends were cut back, 2 bases at V and 6 bases at J, with 11 bases in the middle. CDR3 sequence reads: CASSLDDGSEQYF. The CDR3 bases are TGTGCCAGCAGCTTAGACGACGGAAGCGAGCAGTACTTC. Together with reference TRBV7-3 and TRBJ2-7, the CDR3 gives the full variable domain: GAGVSQTPSNKVTEKGKYVELRCDPISGHTALYWYRQSLGQGPEFLIYFQGTGAADDSGLPNDRFFAVRPEGSVSTLKIQRTERGDSAVYLCASSLDDGSEQYFGPGTRLTVT.

This clonotype was picked up a small number of times. The J gene is TRBJ2-7, the V gene TRBV11-2; TRBD2 aligns across 8 bases. V was pared by 5 bases and J by 2 bases, with 14 bases of the junction left unmatched. From germline, CDR1 is SGHAT and CDR2 FQNNGV. This CDR3 has 17 residues. The CDR3 sequence: CASSQGLAGVLPYEQYV. The CDR3 bases are TGTGCCAGCAGCCAAGGGCTAGCGGGTGTCCTCCCCTACGAGCAGTACGTC.

This rearrangement joins TRBV12-3 or TRBV12-4 to TRBJ2-5; D is uncertain. V was pared by 5 bases and J by 4 bases, with 17 bases between. The CDR3 contains 15 residues. In nucleotides, the CDR3 is TGTGCCAGCAGTGGGCCGGGCTTGAGTGTAGAGACCCAGTACTTC. It encodes CASSGPGLSVETQYF.

The sample holds one count of this clonotype. The chain recombines TRBV7-2 with TRBJ2-1, with 8 positions matching TRBD1. Germline V gives CDR1 SGHTA, CDR2 FQGNSA. CDR3 length: 14 residues. After removal of 5 bases from V and 6 bases from J, the junction contained 6 bases not matched to a gene. CDR3 in amino acids: CASSLTRGLNEQFF. The CDR3 DNA sequence: TGTGCCAGCAGCCTCACCAGGGGGCTCAATGAGCAGTTCTTC.

CDR3 amino acids: CASSLVGYQETQYF. In DNA form, the CDR3 reads TGTGCCAGCAGCTTAGTAGGGTACCAAGAGACCCAGTACTTC. This chain uses TRBV7-2 with TRBJ2-5; no reliable D call. This CDR3 comprises 14 residues. CDR1 and CDR2 (germline): SGHTA, FQGNSA. V lost 1 base, J lost 0 bases, and 6 bases lay in between.

Ten or more counts support this clonotype. The chain employs TRBV7-8 and TRBJ1-1; TRBD1 might be the D (6 bases). The CDR3 has 15 residues. The V gene lost 7 bases and the J gene lost 0 bases, with 15 bases spanning the gap. Germline V gives CDR1 SGHVS, CDR2 FQNEAQ. Written as DNA, the CDR3 is TGTGCCAGCACTCAAGCCGCAGGGGTGAACACTGAAGCTTTCTTT. It translates to CASTQAAGVNTEAFF.

V is TRBV4-1 and J is TRBJ2-5; 10 nucleotides agree with TRBD1. The germline V gene encodes CDR1 MGHRA and CDR2 YSYEKL. CDR3 length: 14 amino acids. V dropped 3 bases and J dropped 5; count of bases not matched to a gene: 3. The CDR3 here is CASSHDRGLETQYF. The CDR3 bases are TGCGCCAGCAGCCACGACAGGGGGCTGGAGACCCAGTACTTC.

This clonotype occurred many times. The chain employs TRBV12-3 or TRBV12-4 and TRBJ2-3; no clear D gene. V was cut by 2 bases and J by 6 bases, with 3 bases left in between. This CDR3 contains 11 residues. Here the CDR3 reads CASSLIDTQYF. CDR3 DNA: TGTGCCAGCAGTTTAATTGATACGCAGTATTTT.

The CDR3 protein is CASSQVVDPVNNEQFF. CDR3 bases: TGCGCCAGCAGCCAAGTCGTAGACCCCGTAAACAATGAGCAGTTCTTC. V and J are TRBV4-1 and TRBJ2-1; D is unclear. Germline CDR1 and CDR2: MGHRA and YSYEKL. Trimming took off 1 base at V and 5 bases at J, with 15 bases between the two ends. This CDR3 contains 16 residues.

V and J are TRBV2 and TRBJ2-7; D call uncertain. The CDR3 has 13 amino acids. V was clipped by 7 bases and J by 0 bases, with 10 bases between them. CDR1 is SNHLY, CDR2 FYNNEI, per germline. The CDR3 reads CASIYASSYEQYF. The CDR3, as DNA: TGTGCCAGCATCTACGCGTCCTCCTACGAGCAGTACTTC.

This clonotype was counted many times. This chain connects TRBV7-9 to TRBJ2-5, with D possibly TRBD1 on 6 matching bases. Germline lookup yields CDR1 SEHNR and CDR2 FQNEAQ (reference sequence). This CDR3 is built from 14 residues. Trimming pared 6 bases from V and 2 bases from J, leaving 13 bases between. CDR3 nucleotides: TGTGCCAGCAGTCGCCTAAGGGGGCAAGAGACCCAGTACTTC. It codes for CASSRLRGQETQYF.

A few counts support this clonotype. The CDR3 sequence: CATSLSGANVLTF. The DNA of the CDR3 is TGTGCCACTAGTCTGTCTGGGGCCAACGTCCTGACTTTC. The V gene is TRBV6-2 or TRBV6-3, the J gene TRBJ2-6; D remains ambiguous. V dropped 10 bases and J dropped 1 base, with 8 bases sitting between them. The CDR3 runs 13 residues. Germline V gene lookup returns CDR1 MNHEY and CDR2 SVGEGT.

The V and J genes are TRBV6-5 and TRBJ2-2; 9 bases agree with TRBD2. The germline CDR1 and CDR2 sequences are MNHEY and SVGAGI. This CDR3 is built from 15 residues. Trimming took 5 bases from V and 5 from J; bases not matched to a gene: 6. CDR3 residues: CASSTLAGRTGELFF. The CDR3 DNA reads as TGTGCCAGCAGTACTCTAGCGGGAAGGACCGGGGAGCTGTTTTTT.

This clonotype was detected a few times. The chain couples TRBV6-1 to TRBJ2-4; 7 bases map to TRBD1. The CDR3 covers 17 residues. V shed 10 bases, J shed 0 bases, and the junction held 15 bases outside the gene matches. Germline V gene lookup returns CDR1 MNHNS and CDR2 SASEGT. CDR3 sequence (DNA): TGTGCCACTTCGGCAGGGGGAATTGAAATAGCCAAAAACATTCAGTACTTC. Translated, it gives CATSAGGIEIAKNIQYF.

The genes are TRBV9 and TRBJ1-2, with D hard to call. There are 14 residues in the CDR3. Per the germline V gene, CDR1 is SGDLS and CDR2 is YYNGEE. Trimming shortened V by 3 bases and J by 8 bases, and 17 bases separated the two germline ends. CDR3 DNA: TGTGCCAGCAGCGCCGTCGGAGGGCTCGGAGGCTACACCTTC. Translation: CASSAVGGLGGYTF.

This clonotype has only a few counts. This sequence joins TRBV6-1 and TRBJ1-5; 7 bases match TRBD1. V lost 7 bases and J lost 3; bases outside the gene matches: 3. In germline, CDR1 is MNHNS, CDR2 SASEGT. The CDR3 loop spans 13 amino acids. CDR3 bases: TGTGCCAGCAACGGACAGGCCAATCAGCCCCAGCATTTT. This sequence encodes CASNGQANQPQHF.

This clonotype has just a few counts. The chain has TRBV27 and TRBJ2-5; TRBD2 agrees at 13 bases. From germline, CDR1 is MNHEY and CDR2 SMNVEV (reference sequence). Trimming took 7 bases from V and 5 from J; bases not matched to a gene: 10. The length of the CDR3 is 16 residues. CDR3 sequence reads: CASTPGTSGNGETQYF. CDR3 nucleotide sequence: TGTGCCAGCACCCCGGGGACTAGCGGGAACGGGGAGACCCAGTACTTC.

There are a few counts of this clonotype. The chain is built from TRBV6-1 and TRBJ1-1; tentatively, D is TRBD1 (5 bases). The CDR3 consists of 14 residues. Germline V lookup: CDR1 MNHNS, CDR2 SASEGT. V was pared by 7 bases and J by 5 bases, with 17 bases between. CDR3 in DNA: TGTGCCAGCAATTTTGGGACGGTCGGAACTGAAGCTTTCTTT. Amino acid sequence: CASNFGTVGTEAFF.

The rearrangement joins TRBV2 to TRBJ2-7, with 7 bases lining up with TRBD2. The ends lost 0 bases at V and 0 bases at J; junction bases unmatched: 5. There are 16 residues in the CDR3. CDR1 is SNHLY and CDR2 is FYNNEI in the germline V gene. The chain's CDR3 is CASSEAAGRTSYEQYF. The CDR3 nucleotides are TGTGCCAGCAGTGAAGCGGCCGGGAGGACCTCCTACGAGCAGTACTTC.

This chain connects TRBV7-2 to TRBJ2-6; no clear D gene. The germline CDR1 and CDR2 sequences are SGHTA and FQGNSA. Trimming removed 5 bases from V and 0 bases from J, with 8 bases in between. The CDR3 covers 15 residues. The CDR3 DNA reads TGTGCCAGCAGCGTAGTAACCTCTGGGGCCAACGTCCTGACTTTC. This codes for CASSVVTSGANVLTF.

The chain links TRBV18 to TRBJ2-1; 10 bases agree with TRBD2. The length of the CDR3 is 16 residues. Germline trimming cut 4 bases from V and 6 bases from J; bases unmatched to any gene: 9. Germline V gives CDR1 KGHSH, CDR2 LQKENI. In nucleotides, the CDR3 is TGTGCCAGCTCACTCACTATAGCGGGAGGAGGCAATGAGCAGTTCTTC. It encodes CASSLTIAGGGNEQFF. The full variable domain, its missing parts supplied by reference TRBV18 and TRBJ2-1, is NAGVMQNPRHLVRRRGQEARLRCSPMKGHSHVYWYRQLPEEGLKFMVYLQKENIIDESGMPKERFSAEFPKEGPSILRIQQVVRGDSAAYFCASSLTIAGGGNEQFFGPGTRLTVL.

The genes are TRBV4-1 and TRBJ2-7, with a tentative D call TRBD1 (6 bases). Germline lookup yields CDR1 MGHRA and CDR2 YSYEKL. The CDR3 loop spans 15 amino acids. Trimming took off 0 bases at V and 4 bases at J, with 13 bases between the two ends. The CDR3 DNA sequence: TGCGCCAGCAGCCAAGATGGACAGCCACTATACGAGCAGTACTTC. As protein: CASSQDGQPLYEQYF.

The rearrangement links TRBV29-1 to TRBJ2-1, with 9 bases matching TRBD2. CDR3 size: 13 residues. V trimming: 3 bases; J trimming: 9 bases; junction bases outside the gene matches: 6. Germline V gene data show CDR1 as SQVTM and CDR2 as ANQGSEA. CDR3 nucleotide sequence: TGCAGCGTTGATTTAGCGGGAGTGGGTGAGCAGTTCTTC. This gives the protein CSVDLAGVGEQFF.

In this sample, this clonotype turned up a few times. The chain combines TRBV7-2 with TRBJ2-1; D is perhaps TRBD2 (6 bases). V was cut by 5 bases and J by 4 bases, with 15 bases left in between. The germline V gene encodes CDR1 SGHTA and CDR2 FQGNSA. CDR3 length: 15 amino acids. CDR3 bases: TGTGCCAGCAGCCGCGGGACGGGAGATTACAATGAGCAGTTCTTC. Translated: CASSRGTGDYNEQFF.

This clonotype was picked up many times. The V and J genes are TRBV4-1 and TRBJ1-6; D perhaps matches TRBD1 (6 bases). The germline V gene encodes CDR1 MGHRA and CDR2 YSYEKL. The CDR3 covers 17 residues. V lost 4 bases and J 1 base, leaving 14 bases between the germline ends. Written as DNA, the CDR3 is TGCGCCAGCAGCCTTTACAGGGTAGAATCCTATAATTCACCCCTCCACTTT. Protein: CASSLYRVESYNSPLHF.

The chain combines TRBV24-1 with TRBJ2-1; possibly TRBD2 for D (5 bases). Per germline, CDR1 KGHDR and CDR2 SFDVKD. The CDR3 length is 13 residues. With 8 bases removed from V and 10 bases from J, the gap between germline ends came to 17 bases. CDR3 residues: CATMDLEQKEQFF. Written as DNA, the CDR3 is TGTGCCACCATGGACTTAGAGCAGAAAGAGCAGTTCTTC.

This clonotype appeared a few times. The chain joins TRBV6-2 or TRBV6-3 to TRBJ2-7, with 7 nucleotides matching TRBD2. The CDR3 is 14 residues long. Germline CDR1 is MNHEY and CDR2 is SVGEGT. The V and J ends lost 8 bases and 0 bases, in that order; junction bases with no gene match: 7. CDR3 protein: CASGGTSASYEQYF. CDR3 sequence (DNA): TGTGCCAGCGGAGGAACTAGCGCCTCCTACGAGCAGTACTTC.

V is TRBV7-9 and J is TRBJ2-1; 7 nucleotides agree with TRBD2. With V trimmed by 4 bases and J by 4 bases, 19 bases remained unmatched. In germline, CDR1 is SEHNR, CDR2 FQNEAQ (reference sequence). This CDR3 has 19 amino acids. The CDR3 here is CASSSSYTIAGYSYNEQFF. The CDR3 coding sequence is TGTGCCAGCAGCTCATCGTACACTATAGCGGGTTATTCATACAATGAGCAGTTCTTC.